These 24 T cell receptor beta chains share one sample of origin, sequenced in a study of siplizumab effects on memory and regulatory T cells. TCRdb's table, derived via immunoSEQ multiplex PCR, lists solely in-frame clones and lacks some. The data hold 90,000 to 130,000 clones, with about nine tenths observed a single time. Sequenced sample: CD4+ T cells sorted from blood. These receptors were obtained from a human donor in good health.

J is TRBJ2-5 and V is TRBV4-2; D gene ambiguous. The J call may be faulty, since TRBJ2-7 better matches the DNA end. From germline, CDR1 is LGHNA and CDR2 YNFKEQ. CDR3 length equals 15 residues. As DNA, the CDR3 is TGTGCCAGCAGCCAAGATCTGGGAACCAGCTACGAGCAGTACTTC. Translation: CASSQDLGTSYEQYF.

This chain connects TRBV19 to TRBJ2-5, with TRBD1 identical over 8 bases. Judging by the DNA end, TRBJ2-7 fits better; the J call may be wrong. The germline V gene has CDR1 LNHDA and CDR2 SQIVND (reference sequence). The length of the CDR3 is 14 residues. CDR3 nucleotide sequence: TGTGCCAGTAGTTCACAGGGGGGATCCTACGAGCAGTACTTC. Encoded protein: CASSSQGGSYEQYF.

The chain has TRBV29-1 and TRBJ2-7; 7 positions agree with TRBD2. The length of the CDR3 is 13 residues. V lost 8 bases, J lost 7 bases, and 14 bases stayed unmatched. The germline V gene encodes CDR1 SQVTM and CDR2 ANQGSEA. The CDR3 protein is CSPVGGDPTEQYF. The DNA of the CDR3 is TGCAGCCCCGTGGGGGGGGATCCTACGGAGCAGTACTTC.

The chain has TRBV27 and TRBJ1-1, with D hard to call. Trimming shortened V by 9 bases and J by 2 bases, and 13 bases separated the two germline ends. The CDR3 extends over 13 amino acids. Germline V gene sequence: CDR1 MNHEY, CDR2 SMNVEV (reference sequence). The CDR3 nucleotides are TGTGCCAGGGTAACCGGGAGAAACACTGAAGCTTTCTTT. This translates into CARVTGRNTEAFF.

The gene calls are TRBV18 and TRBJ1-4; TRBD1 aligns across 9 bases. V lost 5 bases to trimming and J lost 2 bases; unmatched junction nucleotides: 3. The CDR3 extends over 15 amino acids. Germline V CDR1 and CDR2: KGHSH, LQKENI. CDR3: CASSRQGGTNEKLFF. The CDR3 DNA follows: TGTGCCAGCTCAAGACAGGGGGGGACTAATGAAAAACTGTTTTTT. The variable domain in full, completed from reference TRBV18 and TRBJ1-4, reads NAGVMQNPRHLVRRRGQEARLRCSPMKGHSHVYWYRQLPEEGLKFMVYLQKENIIDESGMPKERFSAEFPKEGPSILRIQQVVRGDSAAYFCASSRQGGTNEKLFFGSGTQLSVL.

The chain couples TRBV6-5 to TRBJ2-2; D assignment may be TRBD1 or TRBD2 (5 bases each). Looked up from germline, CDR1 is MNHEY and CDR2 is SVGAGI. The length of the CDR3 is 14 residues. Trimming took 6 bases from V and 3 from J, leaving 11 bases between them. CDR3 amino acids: CASSPRGDTGELFF. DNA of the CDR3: TGTGCCAGCAGCCCACGAGGGGACACCGGGGAGCTGTTTTTT.

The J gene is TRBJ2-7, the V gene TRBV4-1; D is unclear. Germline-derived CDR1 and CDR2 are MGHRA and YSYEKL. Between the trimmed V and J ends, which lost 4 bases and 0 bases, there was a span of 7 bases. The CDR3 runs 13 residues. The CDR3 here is CASSRTDSYEQYF. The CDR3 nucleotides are TGCGCCAGCAGCCGCACCGACTCCTACGAGCAGTACTTC.

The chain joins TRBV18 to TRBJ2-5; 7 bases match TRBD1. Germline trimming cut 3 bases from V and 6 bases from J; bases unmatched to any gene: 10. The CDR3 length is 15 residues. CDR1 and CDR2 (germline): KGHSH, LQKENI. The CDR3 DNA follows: TGTGCCAGCTCACCGGGACAGCCCAAGGGAAAGACCCAGTACTTC. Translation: CASSPGQPKGKTQYF.

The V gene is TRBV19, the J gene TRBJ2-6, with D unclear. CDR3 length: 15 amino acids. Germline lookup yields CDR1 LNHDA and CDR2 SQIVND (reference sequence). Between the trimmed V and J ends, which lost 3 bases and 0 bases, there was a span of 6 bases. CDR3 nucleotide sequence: TGTGCCAGTAGTATCCAGCTCTCTGGGGCCAACGTCCTGACTTTC. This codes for CASSIQLSGANVLTF.

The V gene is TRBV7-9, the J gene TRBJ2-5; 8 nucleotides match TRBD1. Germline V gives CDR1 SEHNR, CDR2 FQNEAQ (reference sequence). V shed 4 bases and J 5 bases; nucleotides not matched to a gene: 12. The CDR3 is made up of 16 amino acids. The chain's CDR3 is CASSSPPGTGGETQYF. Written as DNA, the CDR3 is TGTGCCAGCAGCTCCCCGCCGGGGACAGGAGGGGAGACCCAGTACTTC.

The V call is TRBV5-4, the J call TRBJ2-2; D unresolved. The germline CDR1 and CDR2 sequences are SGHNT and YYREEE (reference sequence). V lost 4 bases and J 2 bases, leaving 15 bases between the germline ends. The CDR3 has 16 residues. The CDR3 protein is CASSQGPHSNTGELFF. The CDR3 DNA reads TGTGCCAGCAGCCAAGGTCCACACTCCAACACCGGGGAGCTGTTTTTT.

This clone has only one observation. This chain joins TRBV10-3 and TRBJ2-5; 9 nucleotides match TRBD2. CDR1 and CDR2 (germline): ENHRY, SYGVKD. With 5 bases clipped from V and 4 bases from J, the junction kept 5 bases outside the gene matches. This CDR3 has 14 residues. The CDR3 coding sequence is TGTGCCATCAGTACGGGTAGCGGGGGAGAGACCCAGTACTTC. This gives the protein CAISTGSGGETQYF.

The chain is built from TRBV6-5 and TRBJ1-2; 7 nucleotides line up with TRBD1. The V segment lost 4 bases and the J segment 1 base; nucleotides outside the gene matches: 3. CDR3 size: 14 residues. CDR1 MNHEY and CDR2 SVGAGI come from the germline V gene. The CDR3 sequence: CASSSGQSNYGYTF. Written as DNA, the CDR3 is TGTGCCAGCAGTTCGGGACAGAGTAACTATGGCTACACCTTC.

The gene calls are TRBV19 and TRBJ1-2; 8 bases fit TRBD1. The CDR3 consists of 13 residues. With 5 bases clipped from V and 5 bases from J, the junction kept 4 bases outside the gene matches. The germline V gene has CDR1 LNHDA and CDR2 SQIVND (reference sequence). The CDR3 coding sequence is TGTGCCAGTAGTCCCCAGGGGGCGTATGGCTACACCTTC. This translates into CASSPQGAYGYTF. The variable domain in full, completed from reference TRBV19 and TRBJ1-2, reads DGGITQSPKYLFRKEGQNVTLSCEQNLNHDAMYWYRQDPGQGLRLIYYSQIVNDFQKGDIAEGYSVSREKKESFPLTVTSAQKNPTAFYLCASSPQGAYGYTFGSGTRLTVV.

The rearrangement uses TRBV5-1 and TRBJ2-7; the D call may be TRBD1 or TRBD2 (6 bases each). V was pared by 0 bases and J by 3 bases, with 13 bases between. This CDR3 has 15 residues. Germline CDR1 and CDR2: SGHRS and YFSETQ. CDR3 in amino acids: CASSLAEGGVYEQYF. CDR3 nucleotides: TGCGCCAGCAGCTTGGCCGAGGGGGGCGTCTACGAGCAGTACTTC.

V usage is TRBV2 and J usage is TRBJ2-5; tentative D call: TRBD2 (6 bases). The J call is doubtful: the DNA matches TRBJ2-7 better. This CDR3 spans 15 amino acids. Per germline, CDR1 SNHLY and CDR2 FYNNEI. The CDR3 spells CASKEGLPSSYEQYF. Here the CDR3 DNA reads TGTGCCAGCAAGGAGGGACTCCCGAGCTCCTACGAGCAGTACTTC.

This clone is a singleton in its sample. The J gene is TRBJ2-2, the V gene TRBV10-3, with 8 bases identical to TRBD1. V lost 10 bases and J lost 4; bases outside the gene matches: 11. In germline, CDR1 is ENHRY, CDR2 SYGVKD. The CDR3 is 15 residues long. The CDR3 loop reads CATRTGKEFTGELFF. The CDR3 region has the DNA TGTGCCACCAGGACAGGGAAGGAATTCACCGGGGAGCTGTTTTTT.

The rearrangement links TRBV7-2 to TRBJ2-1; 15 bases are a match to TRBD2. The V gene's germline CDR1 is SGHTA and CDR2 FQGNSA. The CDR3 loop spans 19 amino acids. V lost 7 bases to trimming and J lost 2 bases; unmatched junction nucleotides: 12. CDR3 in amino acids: CASTQGMGLAGGTYNEQFF. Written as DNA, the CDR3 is TGTGCCAGCACCCAAGGTATGGGACTAGCGGGGGGAACCTACAATGAGCAGTTCTTC.

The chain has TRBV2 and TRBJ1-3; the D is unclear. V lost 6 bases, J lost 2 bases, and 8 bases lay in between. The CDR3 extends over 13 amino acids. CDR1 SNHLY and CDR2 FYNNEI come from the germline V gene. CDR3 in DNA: TGTGCCAGCAGCCTCGCCGCTGGAAACACCATATATTTT. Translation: CASSLAAGNTIYF. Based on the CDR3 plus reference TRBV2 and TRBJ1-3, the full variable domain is EPEVTQTPSHQVTQMGQEVILRCVPISNHLYFYWYRQILGQKVEFLVSFYNNEISEKSEIFDDQFSVERPDGSNFTLKIRSTKLEDSAMYFCASSLAAGNTIYFGEGSWLTVV.

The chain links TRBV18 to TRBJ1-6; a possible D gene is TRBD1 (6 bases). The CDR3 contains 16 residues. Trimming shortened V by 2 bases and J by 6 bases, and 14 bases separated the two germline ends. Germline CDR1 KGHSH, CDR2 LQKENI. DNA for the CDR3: TGTGCCAGCTCACCATACCGGGGGGCGGCTAATTCACCCCTCCACTTT. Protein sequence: CASSPYRGAANSPLHF.

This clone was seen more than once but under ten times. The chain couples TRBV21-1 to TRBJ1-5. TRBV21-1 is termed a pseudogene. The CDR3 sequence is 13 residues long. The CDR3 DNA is TGTGCCAGCAGCCCCAGACCCAATCAGCCCCAGCATTTT. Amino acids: CASSPRPNQPQHF.

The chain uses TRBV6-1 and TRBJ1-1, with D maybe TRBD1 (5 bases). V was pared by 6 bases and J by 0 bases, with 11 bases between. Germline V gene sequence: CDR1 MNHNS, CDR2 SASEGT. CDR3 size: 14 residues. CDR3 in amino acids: CASSIQGLNTEAFF. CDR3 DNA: TGTGCCAGCAGCATTCAGGGTCTGAACACTGAAGCTTTCTTT.

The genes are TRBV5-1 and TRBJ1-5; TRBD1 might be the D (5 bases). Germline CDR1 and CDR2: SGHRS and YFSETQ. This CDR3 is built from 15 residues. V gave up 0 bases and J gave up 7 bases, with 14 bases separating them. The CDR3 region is CASSLDGRDVQPQHF. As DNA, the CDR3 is TGCGCCAGCAGCTTGGATGGCAGGGACGTCCAGCCCCAGCATTTT.

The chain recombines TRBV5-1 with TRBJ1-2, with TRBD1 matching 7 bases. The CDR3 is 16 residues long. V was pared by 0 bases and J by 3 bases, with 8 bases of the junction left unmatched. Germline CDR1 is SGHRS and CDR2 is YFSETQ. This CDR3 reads CASSLGDSLKDYGYTF. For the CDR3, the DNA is TGCGCCAGCAGCTTGGGGGACAGTCTTAAAGACTATGGCTACACCTTC.